The sequence of this T cell receptor (beta chain) was determined in a study of PD-L1 blockade in urothelial cancer. Assay used: immunoSEQ multiplex PCR; TCRdb lists only in-frame clones, some missing. The sample records over 100,000 clones, approximately 84% being singletons. The V and J ends lost 9 bases and 3 bases, in that order; junction bases with no gene match: 6. The CDR3 totals 13 residues. Per the germline V gene, CDR1 is MDHEN and CDR2 is SYDVKM. Time point described: pretreatment peripheral blood. Source: PBMCs, taken around atezolizumab (anti-PD-L1) treatment. This receptor was obtained from a middle-aged man with urothelial cancer. V usage is TRBV28 and J usage is TRBJ2-7, with TRBD2 matching over 9 bases. Written as DNA, the CDR3 is TGTGCCAGTACGGGACTAGCCTACTACGAGCAGTACTTC. This sequence encodes CASTGLAYYEQYF.